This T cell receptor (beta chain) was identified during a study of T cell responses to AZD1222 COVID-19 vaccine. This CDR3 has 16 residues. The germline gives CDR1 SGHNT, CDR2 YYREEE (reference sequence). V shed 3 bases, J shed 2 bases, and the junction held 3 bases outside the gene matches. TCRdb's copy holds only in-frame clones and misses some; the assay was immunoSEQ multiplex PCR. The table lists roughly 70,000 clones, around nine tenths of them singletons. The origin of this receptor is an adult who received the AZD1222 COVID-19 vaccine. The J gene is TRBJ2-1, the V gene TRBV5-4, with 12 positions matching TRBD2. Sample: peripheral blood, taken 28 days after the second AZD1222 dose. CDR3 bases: TGTGCCAGCAGCTCAGGACTAGCGGGACCCTACAATGAGCAGTTCTTC. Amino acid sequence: CASSSGLAGPYNEQFF. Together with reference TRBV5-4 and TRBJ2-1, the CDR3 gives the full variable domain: ETGVTQSPTHLIKTRGQQVTLRCSSQSGHNTVSWYQQALGQGPQFIFQYYREEENGRGNFPPRFSGLQFPNYSSELNVNALELDDSALYLCASSSGLAGPYNEQFFGPGTRLTVL.